Given below is one T cell receptor (beta chain) in context. Its antigen is still unknown. The sample is drawn from a study of T cell responses to AZD1222 COVID-19 vaccine. Study results and caveats: Females outnumbered males among donors, who were mostly white British; clonal diversity was possibly underestimated. Reportedly, nearly half the spike-specific TCRs target unmutated variant regions.

The table came from immunoSEQ multiplex PCR; TCRdb's copy has only in-frame clones and leaves some out. This table has approximately 110,000 clones, 88% appearing once. V dropped 5 bases and J dropped 6 bases, with 14 bases sitting between them. The germline V gene has CDR1 SGHRS and CDR2 YFSETQ. CDR3 length: 13 residues. The sample consisted of peripheral blood, taken on day 0 of MenACWY control vaccination. The TCR originated in an adult in good health. This chain uses TRBV5-1 with TRBJ1-2, with D hard to call. CDR3 sequence reads: CASRLAETNGYTF. CDR3 DNA sequence: TGCGCCAGCAGACTGGCGGAAACGAATGGCTACACCTTC.